Listed here is a single T cell receptor beta chain. CDR3 size: 14 residues. V lost 5 bases to trimming and J lost 6 bases; unmatched junction nucleotides: 9. From germline, CDR1 is MGHRA and CDR2 YSYEKL. The data belong to a study of blood T cell repertoires in COVID-19. Background on the study: Sources were T cells, B-cell-depleted T cells, or PBMCs; the material itself was cDNA or gDNA.

The data were produced by immunoSEQ multiplex PCR, yet TCRdb's version contains in-frame clones alone and is incomplete. Of some 170,000 clones in the sample, approximately 80% were seen once. The cohort comprised adults aged 18 to 89 years residing in about 25 US areas. This sequence was found in a man between 45 and 60 years old who had recovered from COVID-19. V usage is TRBV4-1 and J usage is TRBJ1-1; 7 bases map to TRBD1. Sequencing was carried out using PBMCs or T cells enriched from blood (not recorded which). As DNA, the CDR3 is TGCGCCAGCAGCGCTCAGGACAGGCGGGCTGAAGCTTTCTTT. Translating it yields CASSAQDRRAEAFF.